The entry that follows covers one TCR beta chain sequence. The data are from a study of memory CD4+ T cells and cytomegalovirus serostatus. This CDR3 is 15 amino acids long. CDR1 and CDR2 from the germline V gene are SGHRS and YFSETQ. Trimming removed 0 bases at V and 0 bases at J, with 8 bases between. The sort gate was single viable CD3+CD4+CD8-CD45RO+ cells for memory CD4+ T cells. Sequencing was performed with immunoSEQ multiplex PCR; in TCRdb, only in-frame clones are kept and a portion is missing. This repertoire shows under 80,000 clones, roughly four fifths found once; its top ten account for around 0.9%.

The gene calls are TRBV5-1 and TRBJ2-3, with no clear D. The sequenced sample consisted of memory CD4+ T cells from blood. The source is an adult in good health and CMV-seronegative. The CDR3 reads CASSLEDGSTDTQYF. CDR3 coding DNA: TGCGCCAGCAGCTTGGAGGACGGAAGCACAGATACGCAGTATTTT.